At least ten counts were recorded for the clone carrying this T cell receptor (beta chain). Its target is unknown. Its ends do not fully match the called genes, so a read error is possible. This entry comes from a study of regulatory T cells in long-lasting Graves disease. Study context: Over-5-year antithyroid drug use with positive TSH receptor antibodies defined persistent Graves' disease in the study.

The CDR3 consists of 14 residues. Germline V CDR1 and CDR2: SGHRS, YFSETQ. Construction of TCR beta libraries relied on iRepertoire HTBI primers and on Arm-PCR targeting CDR3 regions. TCRdb reprocessed the multiplex PCR reads with MiXCR, giving one entry per CDR3 protein. The sample carries 430,000 or so distinct CDR3 sequences, around 20% recorded once. Time point: persistent/refractory GD, antithyroid drugs over 5 years with positive TRAb. The TCR library was prepared using RNA isolated from PBMCs. Study-level results: Newly diagnosed disease favored TRBV20-1 and TRBJ2-1 over persistent disease. Patients with persistent Graves' had lower TCR diversity than newly diagnosed patients.

The rearrangement uses TRBV5-1 and TRBJ2-2, with D possibly matching TRBD1 (5 bases). The sample was peripheral blood mononuclear cells (PBMCs), taken when the disease was refractory, from a patient treated with antithyroid drugs. This receptor was taken from a female donor with Graves disease. This CDR3 reads CASSLGPNTGELFF. The CDR3, as DNA: TGTGCCAGCAGCTTGGGGCCAAACACCGGGGAGCTGTTTTTT.